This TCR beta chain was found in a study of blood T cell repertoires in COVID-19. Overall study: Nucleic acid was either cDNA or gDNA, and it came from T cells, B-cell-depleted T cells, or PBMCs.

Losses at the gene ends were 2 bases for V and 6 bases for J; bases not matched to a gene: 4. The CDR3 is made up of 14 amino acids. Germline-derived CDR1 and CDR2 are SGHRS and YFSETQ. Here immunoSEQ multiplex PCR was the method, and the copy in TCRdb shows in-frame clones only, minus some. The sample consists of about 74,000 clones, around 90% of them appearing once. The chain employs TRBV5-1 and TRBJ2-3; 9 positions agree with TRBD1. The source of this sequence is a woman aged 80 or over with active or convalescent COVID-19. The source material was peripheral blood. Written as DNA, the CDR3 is TGCGCCAGCAGCTTAAACAGGGGGCCCGATACGCAGTATTTT. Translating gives CASSLNRGPDTQYF.